This T cell receptor (beta chain) was captured by sequencing in a study of identical twins (dated by TCRdb to the mid-2010s). General notes on the study: The study deep-sequenced TCR alpha and beta repertoires from monozygotic twins, unrelated adults of various ages and cord blood to test whether fetal clonotypes persist. Replicate twin experiments were performed at different times using different library preparation protocols to rule out contamination. Paper-wide results and their limitations: Conclusions relied on cross-sectional statistical analysis, since the same donors could not be followed over many years. Out-of-frame TCR alpha sharing in monozygotic twins was systematically underestimated by recombination models, whereas sharing between unrelated individuals was in agreement with the recombination models. Fewer insertions were carried by abundant cord blood beta clonotypes, a similar but weaker trend appeared in young adult naive repertoires, and no such trend appeared in memory repertoires. In beta out-of-frame sequences, excess twin sharing was weaker, because having fewer shared sequences lowered the signal-to-noise ratio. Invariant T cells such as MAIT and iNKT could partly confound zero-insertion analyses, though diverse VJ usage argued against this for most clonotypes. Out-of-frame TCR alpha sequences shared between twins showed an excess of low generation-probability sequences compared with coincidental sharing between unrelated individuals.

All donors were healthy Caucasians. Three pairs of female monozygotic twins, all aged about 18 to 29 years, were included in the twin cohort. Positive isolation kits from Invitrogen were used to isolate the CD4+ and CD8+ T cell populations. Taken from cysteine to phenylalanine, the CDR3 has 14 residues. Only the CDR3 DNA is retained, 42 bases long and in frame from the first base. Trimming takes 8 bases off V and 0 bases off J; junction bases not matched to a gene: 3. Looking up the germline V gene yields CDR1 ENHRY and CDR2 SYGVKD. The library relied on 5' RACE. Sequencing used an Illumina HiSeq 2000. Template switching introduced a universal primer binding site; the final cDNA contained a unique molecular identifier, enabling accurate counting of TCR cDNA molecules. Specific primers in the conserved constant-segment region were used to synthesize first-strand cDNA for TCR alpha and beta chains. To control for contamination, each cDNA library was double barcoded with a SMART-Mk sample barcode plus Illumina barcodes. Two successive PCR steps introduced TruSeq adapter sequences along with Illumina sample barcodes. Sequencing of the TCR alpha and beta cDNA libraries was done on the Illumina HiSeq platform using custom primers. In the authors' own workflow: Unique molecular identifiers were extracted from raw reads with MiGEC, and CDR3 positions were determined with MiXCR. For each individual, recombination models were inferred using an EM algorithm with the repgenHMM and IGoR tools. The tcR package in R was used for shared clonotype analysis, with sharing normalized by the product of cloneset sizes. Out-of-frame nonproductive sequences were analyzed to study raw recombination free of thymic and clonal selection effects. The public reads were run again by TCRdb, first through fastp at Q25 and then through MiXCR, and only productive beta chains were kept. Here each entry gathers all rows of one CDR3 protein and keeps the most common genes and DNA. The V and J calls and clone size come from TCRdb's table, not from the authors' own analysis. The table for this sample lists about 530,000 distinct CDR3 sequences; around 15% of them were counted only once. 0.35% to 0.45% of the sample rests with the top ten.

Many counts were recorded for this clonotype. Its target antigen remains unknown. No quality values exist for individual bases; no much larger clone is one base distant. These data were also filed under a second study, of yellow fever vaccine responses in identical twins. The second study also describes: According to the authors, the vaccine-induced T cell response in identical twins seemed to be partly convergent and partly specific to each individual. The study precisely tracked vaccine-responding T cell clones in identical twins.

The sequenced sample was CD4+ T cells sorted from blood. The rearrangement joined TRBV10-3 to TRBJ2-1, and 8 junction bases match TRBD2. The TCR originated in a young woman in good health. The sequence in DNA is TGTGCCATCGGACGGGGGGGCTCCTACAATGAGCAGTTCTTC. Its protein reads: CAIGRGGSYNEQFF.